This TCR beta chain originates from a study of tumor and adjacent non-tumor tissue in lung cancer. Study-level results: Top 100 clones took a larger repertoire share in normal lung. Compared with tumor, normal lung showed significantly lower TCR diversity. Shorter survival was associated with higher TCR diversity in tumors.

The template was RNA from unsorted bulk tissue. Distant lung tissue was collected more than 3 cm away from the tumor edge. Between August and November 2014, newly diagnosed, chemotherapy-naive lung cancer patients underwent thoracic surgery in China. Notes on this clonotype: The target antigen is unknown.

A modified ARM-PCR protocol with three rounds of nested PCR amplified TCRbeta. TCRdb reprocessed the multiplex PCR reads via MiXCR and lists one record per CDR3 protein. The data show more than 45,000 distinct CDR3 sequences, around 67% seen once. Sequenced material: distant non-tumor lung tissue. The clonotype comes from a woman in her 70s with non-small cell lung cancer.

CDR3 sequence reads: CASSQVQVGAREQFF. The CDR3 bases are TGTGCCAGCAGCCAAGTCCAAGTGGGAGCCAGGGAGCAGTTCTTC. The chain employs TRBV14 and TRBJ2-1; a possible D gene is TRBD2 (5 bases). The CDR3 runs 15 residues. Germline lookup yields CDR1 SGHDN and CDR2 FVKESK. V was pared by 1 base and J by 10 bases, with 17 bases between.